This T cell receptor beta chain is drawn from a study of CD4 T cells in relation to SARS-CoV-2 and coronaviruses. Study overall: TCR beta CDR3s were sequenced after approximately 9-day antigen culture of PBMCs.

Findings and limits, study-wide: This crossreactivity analysis covered spike protein alone, no other viral proteins.

As for this clone: Its antigen remains unidentified.

Assay used: immunoSEQ multiplex PCR; TCRdb lists only in-frame clones, some missing. This sample has 16,000 or so clones; 65% to 85% occur once, and the top ten carry over 8%. Before the COVID-19 pandemic, during about 2011-2019, CD4+ T cells were taken from unexposed donors. Isolation of CD4+ T cells took place after roughly nine days in culture. As cell numbers allowed, unexposed-donor CD4+ T cells faced SARS-CoV-2 S/N and four cold-coronavirus spikes. With 0 bases removed from V and 0 bases from J, the gap between germline ends came to 10 bases. The CDR3 consists of 16 residues. Germline-derived CDR1 and CDR2 are SGHNT and YYREEE (reference sequence).

The chain uses TRBV5-4 and TRBJ1-3; unclear D gene. The receptor was isolated from a human donor in good health. Sequenced: CD4+ T cells from PBMCs, cultured in vitro. The CDR3 is CASSLEPPTSGNTIYF. CDR3 in DNA: TGTGCCAGCAGCTTGGAGCCACCTACCTCTGGAAACACCATATATTTT.